The 19 T cell receptor beta chains reported below all come from one sample, sequenced in a study of long-term antiretroviral therapy in people with HIV. At survey level, the immunoSEQ assay was run in its v3.0 version. Some clones are missing from TCRdb's copy, which holds only in-frame ones; the method was immunoSEQ multiplex PCR. The sample contains about 44,000 clones, more than 90% of which appear only once. This sample comprised unsorted PBMCs, obtained 3.7 years after starting antiretroviral therapy. The receptor source for this set is a woman aged 50 to 60 with HIV.

The CDR3: CASSLRYSSYEQYF. In DNA form, the CDR3 reads TGTGCCAGCAGTTTAAGGTACAGCTCCTACGAGCAGTACTTC. This chain connects TRBV27 to TRBJ2-7; no firm D call. Trimming removed 2 bases at V and 0 bases at J, with 8 bases between. CDR3 size: 14 residues. In germline, CDR1 is MNHEY, CDR2 SMNVEV (reference sequence).

The chain recombines TRBV15 with TRBJ2-6; unclear D gene. CDR3 length: 14 residues. V lost 6 bases, J lost 0 bases, and 6 bases lay in between. Germline V gene lookup returns CDR1 LNHNV and CDR2 YYDKDF (reference sequence). The CDR3 protein is CATSKTSGANVLTF. CDR3 nucleotide sequence: TGTGCCACCAGTAAGACCTCTGGGGCCAACGTCCTGACTTTC.

This clone has a single count. The chain recombines TRBV29-1 with TRBJ2-2; 9 nucleotides align to TRBD1. The germline V gene encodes CDR1 SQVTM and CDR2 ANQGSEA. The length of the CDR3 is 12 residues. V gave up 7 bases and J gave up 6 bases; unmatched junction bases: 3. CDR3 nucleotides: TGCAGCGCCGGGACAGGGCCCGGGGAGCTGTTTTTT. Encoded protein: CSAGTGPGELFF.

The V call is TRBV9, the J call TRBJ2-7; D possibly corresponds to TRBD2 (6 bases). CDR1 and CDR2 from the germline V gene are SGDLS and YYNGEE. Between the trimmed V and J ends, which lost 0 bases and 5 bases, there was a span of 15 bases. The CDR3 contains 15 residues. The CDR3 nucleotides read TGTGCCAGCAGCGTAGGAGGAGGGGATATGGACGAGCAGTACTTC. This translates into CASSVGGGDMDEQYF. Variable domain in full (rest from reference TRBV9 and TRBJ2-7): DSGVTQTPKHLITATGQRVTLRCSPRSGDLSVYWYQQSLDQGLQFLIQYYNGEERAKGNILERFSAQQFPDLHSELNLSSLELGDSALYFCASSVGGGDMDEQYFGPGTRLTVT.

The chain recombines TRBV30 with TRBJ1-5, with TRBD1 matching over 7 bases. The CDR3 runs 15 residues. With 5 bases clipped from V and 2 bases from J, the junction kept 9 bases outside the gene matches. Germline CDR1 is GTSNPN and CDR2 is SVGIG (reference sequence). For the CDR3, the DNA is TGTGCCTGGGCCCGACAGGGCTCAGGCAATCAGCCCCAGCATTTT. This sequence encodes CAWARQGSGNQPQHF. Filled out from reference TRBV30 and TRBJ1-5, the complete variable domain reads SQTIHQWPATLVQPVGSPLSLECTVEGTSNPNLYWYRQAAGRGLQLLFYSVGIGQISSEVPQNLSASRPQDRQFILSSKKLLLSDSGFYLCAWARQGSGNQPQHFGDGTRLSIL.

The chain joins TRBV5-4 to TRBJ1-1; 7 bases fit TRBD1. The CDR3 sequence is 15 residues long. Unmatched junction bases numbered 10, after V lost 4 bases and J lost 4 bases. Germline lookup yields CDR1 SGHNT and CDR2 YYREEE (reference sequence). CDR3 sequence (DNA): TGTGCCAGCAGCAACCGAAGGGGGCAGGGCACTGAAGCTTTCTTT. Its translation: CASSNRRGQGTEAFF. The complete variable domain, with remaining parts taken from reference TRBV5-4 and TRBJ1-1, reads ETGVTQSPTHLIKTRGQQVTLRCSSQSGHNTVSWYQQALGQGPQFIFQYYREEENGRGNFPPRFSGLQFPNYSSELNVNALELDDSALYLCASSNRRGQGTEAFFGQGTRLTVV.

The chain links TRBV19 to TRBJ2-7; D call uncertain. From germline, CDR1 is LNHDA and CDR2 SQIVND (reference sequence). The length of the CDR3 is 12 residues. CDR3 protein: CAAQTPPYEQYF. CDR3 bases: TGTGCAGCCCAGACACCCCCCTACGAGCAGTACTTC.

V is TRBV10-3 and J is TRBJ2-3, with 7 bases lining up with TRBD2. The ends lost 7 bases at V and 2 bases at J; junction bases unmatched: 15. The CDR3 spans 17 residues. Germline V gene sequence: CDR1 ENHRY, CDR2 SYGVKD. The CDR3 bases are TGTGCCATCACCGGGTCTGGGGGGGACCCTTACACAGATACGCAGTATTTT. Protein: CAITGSGGDPYTDTQYF.

This chain connects TRBV9 to TRBJ2-3; TRBD2 agrees at 9 bases. The CDR3 is made up of 15 amino acids. Germline CDR1 SGDLS, CDR2 YYNGEE. V lost 0 bases, J lost 5 bases, and 4 bases stayed unmatched. The CDR3 region has the DNA TGTGCCAGCAGCGTAGTACCAGCGGGGGGAGATACGCAGTATTTT. Its protein product is CASSVVPAGGDTQYF. Using reference TRBV9 and TRBJ2-3 for the parts outside the CDR3, the full variable domain is DSGVTQTPKHLITATGQRVTLRCSPRSGDLSVYWYQQSLDQGLQFLIQYYNGEERAKGNILERFSAQQFPDLHSELNLSSLELGDSALYFCASSVVPAGGDTQYFGPGTRLTVL.

The chain is built from TRBV29-1 and TRBJ2-3, with TRBD1 matching 7 bases. The germline V gene encodes CDR1 SQVTM and CDR2 ANQGSEA. V gave up 5 bases and J gave up 0 bases; unmatched junction bases: 8. This CDR3 has 15 amino acids. CDR3 in DNA: TGCAGCGTTACCGGGACAGCTACTAGCACAGATACGCAGTATTTT. Its protein is CSVTGTATSTDTQYF.

The chain uses TRBV19 and TRBJ2-1; a weak D match, TRBD2 (7 bases). With 9 bases removed from V and 9 bases from J, the gap between germline ends came to 18 bases. The CDR3 is made up of 13 amino acids. Looked up from germline, CDR1 is LNHDA and CDR2 is SQIVND (reference sequence). The CDR3 nucleotides read TGTGCCAGCCGAAGGGGGGGGCTTGGTGAGCAGTTCTTC. This codes for CASRRGGLGEQFF.

V is TRBV6-1 and J is TRBJ1-1; TRBD1 aligns across 9 bases. CDR1 and CDR2 from the germline V gene are MNHNS and SASEGT. The V gene end was trimmed by 2 bases and the J gene end by 7 bases; junction bases not matched to a gene: 8. The CDR3 spans 15 residues. The CDR3 here is CASSERWDRVGEAFF. The CDR3 bases are TGTGCCAGCAGTGAACGATGGGACAGGGTCGGTGAAGCTTTCTTT.

The chain is built from TRBV5-5 and TRBJ2-3; D is unclear. Germline CDR1 SGHKS, CDR2 YYEKEE (reference sequence). The ends were cut back, 0 bases at V and 2 bases at J, with 10 bases in the middle. The CDR3 totals 15 residues. The CDR3 DNA sequence: TGTGCCAGCAGCTTGGATGGGCTCTCCACAGATACGCAGTATTTT. It translates to CASSLDGLSTDTQYF.

Only a few counts were recorded for this clone. The V call is TRBV9, the J call TRBJ2-7, with 7 bases matching TRBD1. The CDR3 length is 12 residues. The V and J ends lost 4 bases and 6 bases, in that order; junction bases with no gene match: 4. Looked up from germline, CDR1 is SGDLS and CDR2 is YYNGEE. CDR3 loop: CASSRSGGEQYF. CDR3 in DNA: TGTGCCAGCAGCAGATCAGGGGGCGAGCAGTACTTC.

The rearrangement joins TRBV5-1 to TRBJ2-2, with D maybe TRBD2 (5 bases). The germline V gene encodes CDR1 SGHRS and CDR2 YFSETQ. Trimming left V 3 bases short and J 4 bases short, with 13 bases between. CDR3 length: 15 amino acids. The CDR3 is CASSSELAATGELFF. The CDR3, as DNA: TGCGCCAGCAGCTCGGAGCTAGCCGCCACCGGGGAGCTGTTTTTT. Full variable domain (rest looked up from reference TRBV5-1 and TRBJ2-2): KAGVTQTPRYLIKTRGQQVTLSCSPISGHRSVSWYQQTPGQGLQFLFEYFSETQRNKGNFPGRFSGRQFSNSRSEMNVSTLELGDSALYLCASSSELAATGELFFGEGSRLTVL.

The chain uses TRBV7-2 and TRBJ1-1; D is ambiguous. V was pared by 1 base and J by 0 bases, with 3 bases between. Germline CDR1 and CDR2: SGHTA and FQGNSA. CDR3 length equals 13 residues. This chain's CDR3 is CASSLVVNTEAFF. CDR3 sequence (DNA): TGTGCCAGCAGCTTAGTCGTGAACACTGAAGCTTTCTTT. The whole variable domain, remainder taken from reference TRBV7-2 and TRBJ1-1, is GAGVSQSPSNKVTEKGKDVELRCDPISGHTALYWYRQSLGQGLEFLIYFQGNSAPDKSGLPSDRFSAERTGGSVSTLTIQRTQQEDSAVYLCASSLVVNTEAFFGQGTRLTVV.

This chain uses TRBV7-2 with TRBJ1-5; D is possibly TRBD1 (5 bases). The CDR3 sequence is 16 residues long. Germline V CDR1 and CDR2: SGHTA, FQGNSA. V lost 5 bases and J 0 bases, leaving 14 bases between the germline ends. The CDR3 is CASSLWGGSSNQPQHF. The DNA for the CDR3 is TGTGCCAGCAGCCTATGGGGCGGGAGTAGCAATCAGCCCCAGCATTTT. Using reference TRBV7-2 and TRBJ1-5 for the parts outside the CDR3, the full variable domain is GAGVSQSPSNKVTEKGKDVELRCDPISGHTALYWYRQSLGQGLEFLIYFQGNSAPDKSGLPSDRFSAERTGGSVSTLTIQRTQQEDSAVYLCASSLWGGSSNQPQHFGDGTRLSIL.

The table lists this clone with a few counts. The rearrangement uses TRBV4-3 and TRBJ1-6; D possibly corresponds to TRBD1 (5 bases). Germline V gene sequence: CDR1 LGHNA, CDR2 YSLEER. The V and J ends lost 0 bases and 9 bases respectively, with 12 bases between them. CDR3 size: 15 residues. CDR3 residues: CASSQDQGSGSPLHF. The CDR3 nucleotides are TGCGCCAGCAGCCAAGATCAGGGTTCAGGTTCACCCCTCCACTTT.

The chain combines TRBV7-6 with TRBJ1-2; a weak D match, TRBD1 (5 bases). CDR3 size: 14 residues. V lost 0 bases and J lost 8, with 13 bases in between. CDR1 is SGHVS, CDR2 FNYEAQ, per germline. CDR3 sequence reads: CASSLAGGVGGYTF. CDR3 DNA sequence: TGTGCCAGCAGCTTAGCCGGAGGGGTGGGAGGCTACACCTTC. The whole variable domain, filled in from reference TRBV7-6 and TRBJ1-2, reads GAGVSQSPRYKVTKRGQDVALRCDPISGHVSLYWYRQALGQGPEFLTYFNYEAQQDKSGLPNDRFSAERPEGSISTLTIQRTEQRDSAMYRCASSLAGGVGGYTFGSGTRLTVV.